The clone carrying this T cell receptor (beta chain) was detected only once. Antigen unknown. Profiling relied on immunoSEQ multiplex PCR, and the TCRdb table lists in-frame clones only, not all of them. Of 200,000 or so clones listed, roughly 88% are singletons. The sample originates from a study of cytomegalovirus exposure and HLA in healthy donors. Study-wide results and caveats: Usually a TCR sequence was rare, but some public TCRs were found in many donors. Specificity of a few CMV-associated chains for CMV antigens was verified in vitro.

The CDR3 runs to 14 residues. V lost 5 bases and J lost 8; bases outside the gene matches: 9. CDR1 and CDR2 (germline): SGHDT, YYEEEE. The sample was PBMCs. The chain is built from TRBV5-6 and TRBJ1-4; 7 positions match TRBD1. This clonotype was sampled from a woman aged 25 to 39 in good health and CMV-seropositive. The CDR3 sequence: CASSFGTAQEKLFF. CDR3 nucleotide sequence: TGTGCCAGCAGTTTCGGGACAGCCCAAGAAAAACTGTTTTTT.